This TCR beta chain was sequenced for a study of technical replicates of blood from a handful of donors. The J segment lost 0 bases and the V segment lost 7 bases, leaving 11 bases of the junction unmatched. CDR1 and CDR2 (germline): SNHLY, FYNNEI. The CDR3 length is 17 residues. TCRdb's copy holds only in-frame clones and misses some; the assay was immunoSEQ multiplex PCR. Among 75,000 to 90,000 clones listed, 90% to 95% were seen once. Specimen: T cells isolated from PBMCs. This chain connects TRBV2 to TRBJ2-7, with TRBD2 matching 11 bases. The source of this sequence is a human donor in good health. CDR3 region: CASNLLAGGDSSYEQYF. CDR3 coding DNA: TGTGCCAGCAATTTGCTAGCGGGGGGAGACAGCTCCTACGAGCAGTACTTC.